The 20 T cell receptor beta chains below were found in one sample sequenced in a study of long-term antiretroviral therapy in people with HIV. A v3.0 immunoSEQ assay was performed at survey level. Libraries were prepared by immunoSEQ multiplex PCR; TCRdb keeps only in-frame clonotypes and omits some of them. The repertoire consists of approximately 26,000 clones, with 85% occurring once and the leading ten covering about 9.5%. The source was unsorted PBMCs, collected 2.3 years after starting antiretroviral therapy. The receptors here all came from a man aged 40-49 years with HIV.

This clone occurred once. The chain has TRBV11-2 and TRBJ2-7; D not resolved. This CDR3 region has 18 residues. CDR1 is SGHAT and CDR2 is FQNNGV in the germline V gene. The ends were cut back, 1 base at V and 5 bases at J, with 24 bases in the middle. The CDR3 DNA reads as TGTGCCAGCAGCTTAGTCGATTCGGTGCGCACTTTGCCCCACGAGCAGTACTTC. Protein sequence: CASSLVDSVRTLPHEQYF. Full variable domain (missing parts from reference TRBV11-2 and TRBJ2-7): EAGVAQSPRYKIIEKRQSVAFWCNPISGHATLYWYQQILGQGPKLLIQFQNNGVVDDSQLPKDRFSAERLKGVDSTLKIQPAKLEDSAVYLCASSLVDSVRTLPHEQYFGPGTRLTVT.

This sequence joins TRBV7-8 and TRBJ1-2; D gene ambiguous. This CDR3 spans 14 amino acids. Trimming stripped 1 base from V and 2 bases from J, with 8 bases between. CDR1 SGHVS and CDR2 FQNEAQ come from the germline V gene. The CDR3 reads CASSLDNPNYGYTF. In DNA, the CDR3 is TGTGCCAGCAGCTTAGACAATCCGAACTATGGCTACACCTTC.

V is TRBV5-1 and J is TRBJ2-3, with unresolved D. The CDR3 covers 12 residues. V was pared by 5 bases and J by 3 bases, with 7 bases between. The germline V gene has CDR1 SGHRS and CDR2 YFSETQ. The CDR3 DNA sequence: TGCGCCAGCAGTAAGAATACAGATACGCAGTATTTT. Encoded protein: CASSKNTDTQYF. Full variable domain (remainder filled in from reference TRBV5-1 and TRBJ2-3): KAGVTQTPRYLIKTRGQQVTLSCSPISGHRSVSWYQQTPGQGLQFLFEYFSETQRNKGNFPGRFSGRQFSNSRSEMNVSTLELGDSALYLCASSKNTDTQYFGPGTRLTVL.

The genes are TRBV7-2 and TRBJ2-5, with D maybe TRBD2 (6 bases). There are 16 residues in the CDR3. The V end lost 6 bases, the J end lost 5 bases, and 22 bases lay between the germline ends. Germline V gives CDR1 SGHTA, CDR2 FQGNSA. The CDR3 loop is CASSSTSPGLRETQYF. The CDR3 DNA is TGTGCCAGCAGTTCTACTAGCCCTGGGCTCCGGGAGACCCAGTACTTC.

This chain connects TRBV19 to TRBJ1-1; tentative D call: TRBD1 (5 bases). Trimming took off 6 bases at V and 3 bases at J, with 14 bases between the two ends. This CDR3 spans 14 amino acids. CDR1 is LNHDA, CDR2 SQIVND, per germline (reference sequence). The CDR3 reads CASSRERGDTEAFF. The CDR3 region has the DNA TGTGCCAGTAGCCGGGAGAGGGGAGACACTGAAGCTTTCTTT.

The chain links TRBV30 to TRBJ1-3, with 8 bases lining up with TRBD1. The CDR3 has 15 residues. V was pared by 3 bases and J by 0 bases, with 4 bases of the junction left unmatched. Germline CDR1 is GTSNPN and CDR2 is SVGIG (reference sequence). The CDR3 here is CAWSLGQDSGNTIYF. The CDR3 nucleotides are TGTGCCTGGAGCCTGGGACAGGACTCTGGAAACACCATATATTTT.

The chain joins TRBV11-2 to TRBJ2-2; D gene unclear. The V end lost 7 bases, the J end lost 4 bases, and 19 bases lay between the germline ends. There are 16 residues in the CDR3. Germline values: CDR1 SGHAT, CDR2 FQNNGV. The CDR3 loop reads CASTLGYGTGTGELFF. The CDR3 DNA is TGTGCCAGCACCCTAGGGTACGGAACGGGCACCGGGGAGCTGTTTTTT. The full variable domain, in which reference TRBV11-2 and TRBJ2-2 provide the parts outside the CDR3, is EAGVAQSPRYKIIEKRQSVAFWCNPISGHATLYWYQQILGQGPKLLIQFQNNGVVDDSQLPKDRFSAERLKGVDSTLKIQPAKLEDSAVYLCASTLGYGTGTGELFFGEGSRLTVL.

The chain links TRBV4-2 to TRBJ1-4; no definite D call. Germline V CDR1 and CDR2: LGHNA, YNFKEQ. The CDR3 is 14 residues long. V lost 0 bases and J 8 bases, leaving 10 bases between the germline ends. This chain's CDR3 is CASSQERVSEKLFF. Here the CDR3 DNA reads TGTGCCAGCAGCCAAGAAAGAGTTAGCGAAAAACTGTTTTTT.

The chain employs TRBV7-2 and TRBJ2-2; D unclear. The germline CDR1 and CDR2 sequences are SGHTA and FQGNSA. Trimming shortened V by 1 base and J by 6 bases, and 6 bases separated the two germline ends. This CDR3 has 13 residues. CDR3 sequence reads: CASSLVVAGELFF. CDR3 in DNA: TGTGCCAGCAGCTTAGTGGTTGCCGGGGAGCTGTTTTTT. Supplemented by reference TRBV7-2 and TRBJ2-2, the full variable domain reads GAGVSQSPSNKVTEKGKDVELRCDPISGHTALYWYRQSLGQGLEFLIYFQGNSAPDKSGLPSDRFSAERTGGSVSTLTIQRTQQEDSAVYLCASSLVVAGELFFGEGSRLTVL.

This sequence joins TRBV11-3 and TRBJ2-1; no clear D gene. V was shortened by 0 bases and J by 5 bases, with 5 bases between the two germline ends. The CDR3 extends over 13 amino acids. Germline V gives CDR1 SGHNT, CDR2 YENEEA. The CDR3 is CASSLDYNNEQFF. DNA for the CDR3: TGTGCCAGCAGCTTAGATTACAACAATGAGCAGTTCTTC.

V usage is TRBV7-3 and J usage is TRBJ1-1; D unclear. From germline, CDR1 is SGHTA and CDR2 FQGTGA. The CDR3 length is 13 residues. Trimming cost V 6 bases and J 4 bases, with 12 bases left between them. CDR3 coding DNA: TGTGCCAGCAGTTCCATGAGTGGCACTGAAGCTTTCTTT. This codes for CASSSMSGTEAFF. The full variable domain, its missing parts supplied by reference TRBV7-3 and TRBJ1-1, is GAGVSQTPSNKVTEKGKYVELRCDPISGHTALYWYRQSLGQGPEFLIYFQGTGAADDSGLPNDRFFAVRPEGSVSTLKIQRTERGDSAVYLCASSSMSGTEAFFGQGTRLTVV.

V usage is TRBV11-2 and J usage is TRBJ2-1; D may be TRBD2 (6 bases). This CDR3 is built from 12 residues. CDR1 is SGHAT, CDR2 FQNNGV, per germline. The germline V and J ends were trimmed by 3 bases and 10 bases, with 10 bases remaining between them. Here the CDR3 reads CASSFSGLEQFF. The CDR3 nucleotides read TGTGCCAGCAGCTTCAGCGGACTAGAGCAGTTCTTC. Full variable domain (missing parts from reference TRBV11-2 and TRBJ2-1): EAGVAQSPRYKIIEKRQSVAFWCNPISGHATLYWYQQILGQGPKLLIQFQNNGVVDDSQLPKDRFSAERLKGVDSTLKIQPAKLEDSAVYLCASSFSGLEQFFGPGTRLTVL.

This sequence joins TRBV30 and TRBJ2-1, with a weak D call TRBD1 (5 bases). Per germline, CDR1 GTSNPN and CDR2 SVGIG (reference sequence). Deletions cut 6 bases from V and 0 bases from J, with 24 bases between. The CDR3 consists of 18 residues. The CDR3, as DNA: TGTGCCTGCCGCCTCCCCCGACTGCAGGGTTTCTCCTACAATGAGCAGTTCTTC. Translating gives CACRLPRLQGFSYNEQFF.

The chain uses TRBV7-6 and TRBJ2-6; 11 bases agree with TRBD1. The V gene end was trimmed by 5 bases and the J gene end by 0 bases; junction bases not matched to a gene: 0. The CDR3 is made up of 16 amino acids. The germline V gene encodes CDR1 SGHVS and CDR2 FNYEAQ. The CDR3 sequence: CASSGTGGSGANVLTF. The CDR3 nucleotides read TGTGCCAGCAGCGGGACAGGGGGCTCTGGGGCCAACGTCCTGACTTTC. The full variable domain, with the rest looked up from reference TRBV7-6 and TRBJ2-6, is GAGVSQSPRYKVTKRGQDVALRCDPISGHVSLYWYRQALGQGPEFLTYFNYEAQQDKSGLPNDRFSAERPEGSISTLTIQRTEQRDSAMYRCASSGTGGSGANVLTFGAGSRLTVL.

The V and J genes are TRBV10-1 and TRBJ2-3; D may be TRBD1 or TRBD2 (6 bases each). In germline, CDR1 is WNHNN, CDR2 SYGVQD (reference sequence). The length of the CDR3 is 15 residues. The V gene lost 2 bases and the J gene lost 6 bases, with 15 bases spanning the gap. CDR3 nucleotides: TGCGCCAGCAGTGAGGAGGAGGGGGTCGTCGATACGCAGTATTTT. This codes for CASSEEEGVVDTQYF.

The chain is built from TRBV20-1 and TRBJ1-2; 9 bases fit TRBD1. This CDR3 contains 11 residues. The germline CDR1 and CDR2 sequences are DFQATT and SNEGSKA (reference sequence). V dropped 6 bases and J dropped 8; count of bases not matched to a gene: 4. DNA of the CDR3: TGCAGTGCCAACAGGGGGCAGGGCTACACCTTC. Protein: CSANRGQGYTF.

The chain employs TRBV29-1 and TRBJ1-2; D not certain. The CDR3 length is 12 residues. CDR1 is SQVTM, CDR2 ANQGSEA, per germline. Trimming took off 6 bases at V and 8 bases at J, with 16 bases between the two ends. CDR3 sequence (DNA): TGCAGCGTCTCCGGAGGGATGAACGGCTACACCTTC. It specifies CSVSGGMNGYTF.

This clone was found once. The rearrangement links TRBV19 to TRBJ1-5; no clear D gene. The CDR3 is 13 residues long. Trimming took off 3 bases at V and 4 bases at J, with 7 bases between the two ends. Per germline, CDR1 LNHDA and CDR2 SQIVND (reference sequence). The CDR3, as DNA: TGTGCCAGTAGTATTTCGGGGAATCAGCCCCAGCATTTT. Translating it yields CASSISGNQPQHF.

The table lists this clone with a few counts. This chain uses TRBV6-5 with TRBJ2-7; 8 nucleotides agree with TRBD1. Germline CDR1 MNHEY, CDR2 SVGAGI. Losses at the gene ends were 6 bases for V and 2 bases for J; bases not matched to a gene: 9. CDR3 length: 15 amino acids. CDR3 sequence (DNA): TGTGCCAGCAGCCCGACGTGGACAGGGACCTACGAGCAGTACTTC. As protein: CASSPTWTGTYEQYF.

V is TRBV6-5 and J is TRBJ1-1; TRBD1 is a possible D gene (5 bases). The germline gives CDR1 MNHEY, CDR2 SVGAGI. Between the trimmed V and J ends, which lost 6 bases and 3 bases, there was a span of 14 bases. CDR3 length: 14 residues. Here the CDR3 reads CASREDSPYTEAFF. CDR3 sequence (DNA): TGTGCCAGCAGGGAAGACAGTCCTTACACTGAAGCTTTCTTT.